This T cell receptor (beta chain) came from a study of T-cell reconstitution after alpha-beta-depleted transplantation in children (dated by TCRdb to 2016 to 2017). Some background on the complete study: Using TCR repertoire profiling, the study followed T-cell immune reconstitution in a quantitative way in children after TCRalphabeta/CD19-depleted allogeneic hematopoietic cell transplantation. General study outcomes and caveats: Apparently early alphabetaT-cell count recovery about two months after transplant reportedly relied on only several hundred rapidly expanded clones derived from non-depleted graft cells. Over subsequent months, a decline in hyperexpanded clone frequencies was noted, and after one year, T-cell counts and TCRbeta diversity were mostly ascribed to newly produced T cells. In some patients, high TCRbeta diversity at day 60 was attributed to recipient T cells and intrathymic progenitors that had survived conditioning.

Taken with the paper, the label for treatment or condition translates to: allogeneic hematopoietic cell transplantation with graft depleted of TCRalphabeta T cells and CD19 B cells. TCRalphabeta/CD19-depleted allogeneic hematopoietic cell grafts were given to the transplant recipients, all of whom were children. The CDR1 and CDR2 encoded by the germline V gene are SQVTM and ANQGSEA. Including cysteine and phenylalanine, the CDR3 has 13 amino acids. Only CDR3 DNA remains: 39 bases, in frame from the first base. Ends trimmed: V by 7 bases, J by 7 bases; bases unmatched to a gene: 10. To note about this clonotype: What antigen it recognizes has not been identified. Base qualities are not at hand, and no much larger clone is one base apart.

Library method: PCR. For sequencing, an Illumina HiSeq 2500 was employed. Molecular barcoding was employed in the preparation of TCR libraries, with unique molecular identifiers being used to normalize TCRbeta repertoire quantification. TCRdb trimmed public reads at Q25 via fastp, called clones via MiXCR and kept in-frame beta chains. Every CDR3 protein is listed once, alongside the most common genes and DNA of its rows. The sample includes roughly 200,000 distinct CDR3 sequences, with around 7.7% observed a single time. The ten largest clones capture 35% of the sample. This specimen was PBMCs, mostly from graft donor cells, taken 360 days after TCRalphabeta/CD19-depleted stem cell transplant. This TCR was sampled from a male patient under 10 years old who had a stem cell transplant for acute myeloid leukemia, so the T cells may come from the graft donor. The chain is assembled from TRBV29-1 and TRBJ2-7; a stretch of 10 junction bases matches TRBD1. The CDR3 sequence is CSGGQGVSREQYF. The DNA sequence follows: TGCAGCGGCGGACAGGGGGTCTCGCGAGAGCAGTACTTC.